This T cell receptor beta chain was sequenced during a study of blood T cell repertoires in COVID-19. The overall study: PBMCs, B-cell-depleted T cells, or T cells provided the cDNA or gDNA that made up the material.

Authors' data handling: From reference gene primer amplification, estimates of nucleated cell counts were derived. Generated by immunoSEQ multiplex PCR, the TCRdb table keeps only in-frame clones and is missing some. The DNA was the basis for D and trimming; V, J and clone size are from that table. Altogether just over 35,000 clones are present, roughly 87% being singletons, with the ten largest covering around 20%. V lost 4 bases, J lost 0 bases, and 13 bases lay in between. This CDR3 has 16 amino acids. The germline CDR1 and CDR2 sequences are SGHNT and YYREEE (reference sequence). The chain uses TRBV5-4 and TRBJ1-4; TRBD1 might be the D (6 bases). The TCR was taken from a man in his 60s with acute or convalescent COVID-19. The sequencing sample was made of peripheral blood. The CDR3 bases are TGTGCCAGCAGCGCCCGGGACACCTCAACTAATGAAAAACTGTTTTTT. Protein sequence: CASSARDTSTNEKLFF.